The 30 T cell receptor beta chains given below trace back to one sample, sequenced in a study of blood T cell repertoires in COVID-19. Data came from immunoSEQ multiplex PCR; TCRdb stores just in-frame clones and leaves some out. The data hold around 200,000 clones, with over 80% observed a single time. The sample comprised peripheral blood. These receptor sequences come from a human donor in a cohort sampled during active COVID-19.

V and J are TRBV9 and TRBJ1-2, with TRBD1 as a possible D gene (5 bases). V lost 0 bases and J lost 2, with 11 bases in between. This CDR3 is 15 amino acids long. From germline, CDR1 is SGDLS and CDR2 YYNGEE. The CDR3 nucleotides are TGTGCCAGCAGCGTAGAAGGGGCGGGAAACTATGGCTACACCTTC. Translated, it gives CASSVEGAGNYGYTF.

A word on this clone: The same CDR3 can be traced to other DNA sequences in this sample. The rearrangement uses TRBV5-1 and TRBJ1-4; D gene ambiguous. Trimming cost V 0 bases and J 3 bases, with 9 bases left between them. The CDR3 has 15 amino acids. Germline-derived CDR1 and CDR2 are SGHRS and YFSETQ. CDR3 sequence: CASSLVAGSNEKLFF. In DNA form, the CDR3 reads TGCGCCAGCAGCTTGGTAGCGGGTTCTAATGAAAAACTGTTTTTT.

The chain employs TRBV27 and TRBJ1-2; 8 positions match TRBD1. CDR1 MNHEY and CDR2 SMNVEV come from the germline V gene (reference sequence). Trimming removed 5 bases from V and 6 bases from J; junction bases left unmatched: 5. The CDR3 is 13 amino acids. CDR3 nucleotides: TGTGCCAGCAGTCCCCAGGGGGCGCATGGCTACACCTTC. It codes for CASSPQGAHGYTF.

The V gene is TRBV10-3, the J gene TRBJ2-1, with 14 bases matching TRBD2. Trimming took 5 bases from V and 1 from J; bases not matched to a gene: 10. The CDR3 covers 19 residues. Germline V lookup: CDR1 ENHRY, CDR2 SYGVKD. In DNA form, the CDR3 reads TGTGCCATCAGTTCCGGGACTAGCGGGAGATGGAAATCCTACAATGAGCAGTTCTTC. Its translation is CAISSGTSGRWKSYNEQFF.

The chain has TRBV7-8 and TRBJ1-2, with 12 bases that match TRBD1. In germline, CDR1 is SGHVS, CDR2 FQNEAQ. The CDR3 sequence is 16 residues long. V gave up 5 bases and J gave up 7 bases; unmatched junction bases: 11. This chain's CDR3 is CASSHPGGQGAGGYTF. DNA of the CDR3: TGTGCCAGCAGCCACCCTGGGGGACAGGGGGCCGGTGGCTACACCTTC.

The J gene is TRBJ2-7, the V gene TRBV28; 9 bases map to TRBD2. The germline V gene encodes CDR1 MDHEN and CDR2 SYDVKM. The trim removed 5 bases at V and 0 bases at J, leaving 8 bases unmatched. This CDR3 region has 16 residues. The CDR3 DNA is TGTGCCAGCAGTAAAAGACTAGCGGTGAGCTCCTACGAGCAGTACTTC. This encodes CASSKRLAVSSYEQYF.

The chain links TRBV6-1 to TRBJ1-5, with 7 nucleotides matching TRBD1. The CDR3 length is 15 residues. Losses at the gene ends were 1 base for V and 4 bases for J; bases not matched to a gene: 4. The germline CDR1 and CDR2 sequences are MNHNS and SASEGT. In DNA form, the CDR3 reads TGTGCCAGCAGTGAAGAGGACAGGTCTAATCAGCCCCAGCATTTT. This sequence encodes CASSEEDRSNQPQHF.

The rearrangement joins TRBV11-2 to TRBJ1-2; D is unclear. Between the trimmed V and J ends, which lost 5 bases and 5 bases, there was a span of 15 bases. CDR3 length: 14 residues. CDR1 is SGHAT, CDR2 FQNNGV, per germline. The CDR3 nucleotides are TGTGCCAGCAGCCTAGTCCAGGCACCTTATGGCTACACCTTC. It yields the protein CASSLVQAPYGYTF.

V gene TRBV19 combines with J gene TRBJ2-7; a weak D match, TRBD1 (6 bases). The CDR3 covers 13 residues. V lost 4 bases, J lost 3 bases, and 10 bases lay in between. The V gene's germline CDR1 is LNHDA and CDR2 SQIVND (reference sequence). CDR3 amino acids: CASSTGTHYEQYF. The CDR3 nucleotides read TGTGCCAGTAGTACCGGGACACACTACGAGCAGTACTTC.

The V and J genes are TRBV6-5 and TRBJ2-1; 7 positions match TRBD1. The CDR3 covers 15 residues. V lost 6 bases and J lost 0; bases outside the gene matches: 5. Germline CDR1 MNHEY, CDR2 SVGAGI. The CDR3, as DNA: TGTGCCAGCAGCCCGGACAGGAGCTCCTACAATGAGCAGTTCTTC. Translated, it gives CASSPDRSSYNEQFF.

This chain connects TRBV9 to TRBJ1-2; D is possibly TRBD1 (5 bases). Germline V gene lookup returns CDR1 SGDLS and CDR2 YYNGEE. The CDR3 consists of 15 residues. The ends were cut back, 4 bases at V and 4 bases at J, with 17 bases in the middle. The CDR3 loop is CASSPQATAFYGYTF. For the CDR3, the DNA is TGTGCCAGCAGCCCTCAGGCGACAGCCTTCTATGGCTACACCTTC.

The rearrangement uses TRBV28 and TRBJ1-2, with TRBD1 matching over 10 bases. The CDR3 sequence is 16 residues long. The junction had 9 bases not matched to a gene; V was cut back by 0 bases and J by 8 bases. Germline-derived CDR1 and CDR2 are MDHEN and SYDVKM. CDR3 in DNA: TGTGCCAGCAGTTTATGGGCCGGGACAGGGGTTGTAGGCTACACCTTC. Amino acid sequence: CASSLWAGTGVVGYTF.

V is TRBV28 and J is TRBJ2-7; 8 bases map to TRBD1. V was pared by 5 bases and J by 2 bases, with 2 bases of the junction left unmatched. CDR3 size: 13 residues. Looked up from germline, CDR1 is MDHEN and CDR2 is SYDVKM. The CDR3 DNA sequence: TGTGCCAGCAGTGACAGGGGAACCTACGAGCAGTACTTC. Its protein product is CASSDRGTYEQYF.

The V gene is TRBV19, the J gene TRBJ2-7; 7 bases line up with TRBD2. This CDR3 region has 13 residues. Trimming at V came to 3 bases and at J to 7 bases, leaving 6 bases not matched to a gene. Germline CDR1 LNHDA, CDR2 SQIVND (reference sequence). The CDR3 is CASSMRPSGEQYF. CDR3 DNA: TGTGCCAGTAGTATGCGGCCTAGCGGAGAGCAGTACTTC.

The chain recombines TRBV6-5 with TRBJ2-7; 7 bases line up with TRBD1. The V segment lost 4 bases and the J segment 3 bases; nucleotides outside the gene matches: 3. The CDR3 covers 13 residues. The V gene's germline CDR1 is MNHEY and CDR2 SVGAGI. The CDR3 loop is CASSSWDSYEQYF. The CDR3, as DNA: TGTGCCAGCAGTTCCTGGGACAGCTACGAGCAGTACTTC.

V gene TRBV7-9 combines with J gene TRBJ1-4; the D is unclear. V lost 5 bases to trimming and J lost 4 bases, with 14 bases between them. CDR1 is SEHNR and CDR2 is FQNEAQ in the germline V gene (reference sequence). CDR3 length: 15 residues. CDR3 nucleotide sequence: TGTGCCAGCAGCAGCCGGGGAACCAATAATGAAAAACTGTTTTTT. Its translation: CASSSRGTNNEKLFF.

This chain uses TRBV5-1 with TRBJ2-5; TRBD1 matches at 7 bases. From germline, CDR1 is SGHRS and CDR2 YFSETQ. Losses at the gene ends were 5 bases for V and 5 bases for J; bases not matched to a gene: 12. The CDR3 loop spans 15 amino acids. CDR3: CASRKTGTEKETQYF. CDR3 nucleotide sequence: TGCGCCAGCAGGAAAACGGGGACAGAGAAGGAGACCCAGTACTTC. Using reference TRBV5-1 and TRBJ2-5 for the parts outside the CDR3, the full variable domain is KAGVTQTPRYLIKTRGQQVTLSCSPISGHRSVSWYQQTPGQGLQFLFEYFSETQRNKGNFPGRFSGRQFSNSRSEMNVSTLELGDSALYLCASRKTGTEKETQYFGPGTRLLVL.

The chain employs TRBV5-4 and TRBJ2-7, with a weak D call TRBD2 (6 bases). Looked up from germline, CDR1 is SGHNT and CDR2 is YYREEE (reference sequence). CDR3 length: 14 residues. The V gene lost 3 bases and the J gene lost 0 bases, with 10 bases spanning the gap. The CDR3 region has the DNA TGTGCCAGCAGCTCGAGCGGGCCCTCCTACGAGCAGTACTTC. It specifies CASSSSGPSYEQYF.

The gene calls are TRBV19 and TRBJ1-2, with D maybe TRBD1 (6 bases). The CDR3 loop spans 16 amino acids. Deletions cut 2 bases from V and 2 bases from J, with 15 bases between. Germline V lookup: CDR1 LNHDA, CDR2 SQIVND (reference sequence). The CDR3 bases are TGTGCCAGTAGTATAACGCCAGGGGCCTCAAACTATGGCTACACCTTC. This gives the protein CASSITPGASNYGYTF.

This clone was seen repeatedly, ten times or more. The chain employs TRBV9 and TRBJ2-7; the D gene is possibly TRBD2 (6 bases). The CDR3 spans 15 residues. Trimming pared 0 bases from V and 7 bases from J, leaving 17 bases between. Per the germline V gene, CDR1 is SGDLS and CDR2 is YYNGEE. Here the CDR3 DNA reads TGTGCCAGCAGCGTAGAGGCGGGGACGATCCAAGAGCAGTACTTC. Amino acids: CASSVEAGTIQEQYF.

The sample holds one count of this clone. The CDR3 DNA reads as TGTGCCAGCAGCCGATCCACAGGGTACCAAGAGACCCAGTACTTC. Protein sequence: CASSRSTGYQETQYF. The chain has TRBV7-9 and TRBJ2-5; possible D gene TRBD1, 6 bases. The length of the CDR3 is 15 residues. Deletions cut 5 bases from V and 0 bases from J, with 13 bases between. Germline V gene sequence: CDR1 SEHNR, CDR2 FQNEAQ (reference sequence).

This chain joins TRBV6-5 and TRBJ2-1; 10 nucleotides line up with TRBD2. The CDR3 is made up of 15 amino acids. V trimming: 0 bases; J trimming: 10 bases; junction bases outside the gene matches: 6. The germline V gene has CDR1 MNHEY and CDR2 SVGAGI. CDR3 protein: CASSYSRTSGLEQFF. The DNA for the CDR3 is TGTGCCAGCAGTTACTCTCGGACTAGCGGACTCGAGCAGTTCTTC.

The V gene is TRBV9, the J gene TRBJ1-6, with 12 nucleotides matching TRBD1. The CDR3 runs 20 residues. CDR1 SGDLS and CDR2 YYNGEE come from the germline V gene. After removal of 1 base from V and 4 bases from J, the junction contained 12 bases not matched to a gene. CDR3 DNA: TGTGCCAGCAGCGTAACACCGGGACAGGGGGCGTCAAGTTATAATTCACCCCTCCACTTT. It is translated as CASSVTPGQGASSYNSPLHF.

V gene TRBV10-3 combines with J gene TRBJ1-6; 9 nucleotides match TRBD1. The J segment lost 7 bases and the V segment lost 4 bases, leaving 5 bases of the junction unmatched. Germline CDR1 and CDR2: ENHRY and SYGVKD. The CDR3 sequence is 15 residues long. CDR3 DNA sequence: TGTGCCATCAGTGGCCCGGGACAGGGAAATTCACCCCTCCACTTT. Amino acids: CAISGPGQGNSPLHF.

The chain employs TRBV7-2 and TRBJ2-5; TRBD2 agrees at 10 bases. Germline CDR1 reads SGHTA; CDR2 reads FQGNSA. V trimming: 4 bases; J trimming: 5 bases; junction bases outside the gene matches: 13. This CDR3 contains 17 residues. As DNA, the CDR3 is TGTGCCAGCAGCTCCCGCAGGACTAGCGGTTGGGAGGAGACCCAGTACTTC. Translating it yields CASSSRRTSGWEETQYF.

The CDR3 sequence: CASSPPEGLSNEQFF. The DNA for the CDR3 is TGTGCCAGCAGCCCCCCGGAGGGCCTGAGTAATGAGCAGTTCTTC. V is TRBV13 and J is TRBJ2-1; tentative D call: TRBD2 (6 bases). V lost 5 bases, J lost 7 bases, and 18 bases lay in between. Germline V gene lookup returns CDR1 PRHDT and CDR2 FYEKMQ (reference sequence). The CDR3 runs 15 residues.

The gene calls are TRBV27 and TRBJ2-7, with 12 bases fitting TRBD2. CDR1 and CDR2 from the germline V gene are MNHEY and SMNVEV (reference sequence). Trimming at V came to 7 bases and at J to 3 bases, leaving 4 bases not matched to a gene. The CDR3 runs 14 residues. For the CDR3, the DNA is TGTGCCAGCACCGCACTAGCGGGAGGCTACGAGCAGTACTTC. The encoded protein is CASTALAGGYEQYF.

J is TRBJ1-2 and V is TRBV12-3 or TRBV12-4; unclear D gene. The length of the CDR3 is 12 residues. Deletions cut 3 bases from V and 6 bases from J, with 8 bases between. The CDR3 coding sequence is TGTGCCAGCAGTTTTATGGAGAATGGCTACACCTTC. Translating gives CASSFMENGYTF.

The chain couples TRBV7-3 to TRBJ1-1; TRBD1 agrees at 8 bases. The V segment lost 5 bases and the J segment 6 bases; nucleotides outside the gene matches: 8. Germline values: CDR1 SGHTA, CDR2 FQGTGA. The CDR3 loop spans 14 amino acids. CDR3 residues: CASSPDRVRAEAFF. CDR3 nucleotides: TGTGCCAGCAGCCCGGACAGGGTGAGGGCTGAAGCTTTCTTT.

V and J are TRBV4-3 and TRBJ2-7; D ambiguous. The CDR3 has 13 residues. V was pared by 1 base and J by 4 bases, with 8 bases between. CDR1 is LGHNA and CDR2 is YSLEER in the germline V gene. The CDR3 region is CASSQVVGYEQYF. In nucleotides, the CDR3 is TGCGCCAGCAGCCAAGTGGTCGGGTACGAGCAGTACTTC.